This T cell receptor (beta chain) was sequenced during a study of blood T cell repertoires in COVID-19. Study background: Sites in the United States, Italy and Spain provided acute and convalescent COVID-19 samples. From T cells, B-cell-depleted T cells, or PBMCs came the material, which was cDNA or gDNA.

The CDR3 has 15 amino acids. Trimming cost V 5 bases and J 4 bases, with 17 bases left between them. CDR1 and CDR2 (germline): SEHNR, FQNEAQ (reference sequence). Per the authors' pipeline: Reference gene primer amplification yielded estimated nucleated cell counts. Assay: immunoSEQ multiplex PCR; the TCRdb copy retains only in-frame clones and omits some. Clone size and V and J calls were adopted from that table, with D and trimming inferred from the DNA. The sample has 20,000 to 25,000 clones, approximately 88% seen once. The chain couples TRBV7-9 to TRBJ2-5; D not resolved. Material for sequencing was peripheral blood. This receptor was obtained from a human donor with active COVID-19. The donor label of this sample is uncertain. The CDR3 nucleotides are TGTGCCAGCAGCCTTTATGACCTCCCGGGAGAGACCCAGTACTTC. Amino acids: CASSLYDLPGETQYF.